What follows is one TCR beta chain and its context. Stated time point: week 3, after first cycle of checkpoint inhibitor. The data were produced by immunoSEQ multiplex PCR, yet TCRdb's version contains in-frame clones alone and is incomplete. The data contain roughly 29,000 clones, approximately 83% of them singletons. The data belong to a study of blood T cell dynamics during melanoma immunotherapy. Germline loops: CDR1 MNHEY, CDR2 SMNVEV (reference sequence). The CDR3 has 15 residues. The V gene end was trimmed by 6 bases and the J gene end by 0 bases; junction bases not matched to a gene: 6. V usage is TRBV27 and J usage is TRBJ2-3; 7 positions agree with TRBD1. Material: blood, obtained from a patient treated with checkpoint blockade. This clonotype originated in a human donor with melanoma. CDR3 protein: CASSSRDRSTDTQYF. The CDR3 DNA sequence: TGTGCCAGCAGCAGTCGGGACAGAAGCACAGATACGCAGTATTTT.